What follows is one T cell receptor (beta chain) and its context. The antigen is unknown. These data belong to a study of cytomegalovirus exposure and HLA in healthy donors. Study-level points and caveats: Within a later analysis, the majority of CMV-associated TCR beta chains appeared HLA-restricted. It was assumed in the presence/absence analyses that sequencing depth was roughly uniform across donors. Most TCR sequences were uncommon, yet certain public TCRs appeared in many donors.

With 60 Vbeta and 13 Jbeta primers, the PCR was carried out. The protocol was immunoSEQ multiplex PCR, while the TCRdb copy is restricted to in-frame clones and leaves out a portion. The table has some 85,000 clones, approximately 84% seen once. Whereas donors were nominally healthy upon sampling, unrecorded immune exposures were probable. The material sequenced was PBMCs. This sequence originates from a man between 18 and 29 years old in good health and CMV-seronegative.

The CDR3 reads CASSYGGYEQYF. The CDR3 coding sequence is TGTGCCAGCAGCTACGGGGGCTACGAGCAGTACTTC. This rearrangement joins TRBV11-3 to TRBJ2-7; tentatively, D is TRBD2 (6 bases). V lost 4 bases and J lost 3, with 7 bases in between. The CDR3 has 12 residues. The V gene's germline CDR1 is SGHNT and CDR2 YENEEA.